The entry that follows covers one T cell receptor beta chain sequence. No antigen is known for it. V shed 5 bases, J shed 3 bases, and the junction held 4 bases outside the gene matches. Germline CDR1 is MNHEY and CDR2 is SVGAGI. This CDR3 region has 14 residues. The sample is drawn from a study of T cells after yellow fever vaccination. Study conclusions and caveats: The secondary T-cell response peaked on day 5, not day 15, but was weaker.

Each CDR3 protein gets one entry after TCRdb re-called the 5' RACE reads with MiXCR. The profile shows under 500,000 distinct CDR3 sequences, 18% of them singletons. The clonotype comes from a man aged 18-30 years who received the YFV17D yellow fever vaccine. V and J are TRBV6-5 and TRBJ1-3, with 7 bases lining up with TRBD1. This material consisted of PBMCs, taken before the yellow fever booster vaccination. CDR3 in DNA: TGTGCCAGCAGTCCTTACAGGGGTGGAAACACCATATATTTT. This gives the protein CASSPYRGGNTIYF.